These 10 T cell receptor beta chains originate from one sample sequenced in a study of CD8+ T cells in alopecia areata. Sequencing relied on a cDNA template that was reverse transcribed from extracted RNA. The table came from immunoSEQ multiplex PCR; TCRdb's copy has only in-frame clones and leaves some out. The sample has about 110,000 clones, 59% seen once. The material sequenced was CD8+ T cells sorted from blood. All receptors come from a human donor in good health.

The chain employs TRBV28 and TRBJ1-4; maybe TRBD1 (6 bases). V was clipped by 3 bases and J by 7 bases, with 12 bases between them. CDR1 MDHEN and CDR2 SYDVKM come from the germline V gene. CDR3 size: 14 residues. CDR3 residues: CASSFGTRGEKLFF. The CDR3 DNA follows: TGTGCCAGCAGTTTCGGGACAAGGGGTGAAAAACTGTTTTTT.

This chain links TRBV7-2 with TRBJ2-5; D is uncertain. The germline V gene encodes CDR1 SGHTA and CDR2 FQGNSA. V was clipped by 5 bases and J by 2 bases, with 12 bases between them. The CDR3 contains 14 residues. The CDR3 DNA sequence: TGTGCCAGCAGCCTCCACACGTCTCAAGAGACCCAGTACTTC. Translated, it gives CASSLHTSQETQYF. The full variable domain, its missing parts supplied by reference TRBV7-2 and TRBJ2-5, is GAGVSQSPSNKVTEKGKDVELRCDPISGHTALYWYRQSLGQGLEFLIYFQGNSAPDKSGLPSDRFSAERTGGSVSTLTIQRTQQEDSAVYLCASSLHTSQETQYFGPGTRLLVL.

The chain has TRBV13 and TRBJ2-7, with 9 bases identical to TRBD1. J gave up 4 bases and V 3 bases, and 4 bases lay outside the gene matches. CDR1 is PRHDT, CDR2 FYEKMQ, per germline (reference sequence). The CDR3 loop spans 14 amino acids. This chain's CDR3 is CASSFRTGDYEQYF. DNA of the CDR3: TGTGCCAGCAGCTTTAGGACAGGGGATTACGAGCAGTACTTC.

This chain connects TRBV5-1 to TRBJ2-1; TRBD2 agrees at 11 bases. Germline CDR1 reads SGHRS; CDR2 reads YFSETQ. This CDR3 has 17 residues. V lost 0 bases to trimming and J lost 4 bases; unmatched junction nucleotides: 6. The CDR3 loop reads CASSLEEASGGYNEQFF. The CDR3 region has the DNA TGCGCCAGCAGCTTGGAGGAGGCTAGCGGGGGGTACAATGAGCAGTTCTTC.

V and J are TRBV11-1 and TRBJ2-7; D gene uncertain. The V gene's germline CDR1 is SGHAT and CDR2 FQDESV (reference sequence). V lost 5 bases, J lost 0 bases, and 8 bases lay in between. CDR3 length: 13 residues. The CDR3 nucleotides are TGTGCCAGCAGCCCTCACAACTCCTACGAGCAGTACTTC. Amino acids: CASSPHNSYEQYF.

This clone has more than one count but fewer than ten. In DNA form, the CDR3 reads TGTGCCAGCCTCGGTCTGGGGATCGGAAGGCGGGGTGAAAAACTGTTTTTT. It encodes CASLGLGIGRRGEKLFF. The chain links TRBV2 to TRBJ1-4; unclear D gene. V lost 8 bases, J lost 7 bases, and 26 bases lay in between. Germline-derived CDR1 and CDR2 are SNHLY and FYNNEI. This CDR3 spans 17 amino acids. Full variable domain (rest looked up from reference TRBV2 and TRBJ1-4): EPEVTQTPSHQVTQMGQEVILRCVPISNHLYFYWYRQILGQKVEFLVSFYNNEISEKSEIFDDQFSVERPDGSNFTLKIRSTKLEDSAMYFCASLGLGIGRRGEKLFFGSGTQLSVL.

To note about this clone: The sample holds other DNA sequences that translate to the same CDR3. The chain combines TRBV5-6 with TRBJ1-5; maybe TRBD1 (5 bases). With 0 bases removed from V and 7 bases from J, the gap between germline ends came to 5 bases. This CDR3 is 12 amino acids long. From germline, CDR1 is SGHDT and CDR2 YYEEEE. The CDR3 bases are TGTGCCAGCAGCTTGGGGGACCAGCCCCAGCATTTT. It yields the protein CASSLGDQPQHF.

The J gene is TRBJ2-1, the V gene TRBV4-1; D is uncertain. Germline V gene lookup returns CDR1 MGHRA and CDR2 YSYEKL. This CDR3 is built from 15 residues. The V end lost 1 base, the J end lost 2 bases, and 9 bases lay between the germline ends. The CDR3 sequence is CASSQGEGTYNEQFF. As DNA, the CDR3 is TGCGCCAGCAGCCAAGGGGAAGGGACCTACAATGAGCAGTTCTTC.

V is TRBV13 and J is TRBJ2-5, with D perhaps being TRBD1 or TRBD2 (6 bases each). Trimming shortened V by 3 bases and J by 1 base, and 12 bases separated the two germline ends. There are 15 residues in the CDR3. CDR1 PRHDT and CDR2 FYEKMQ come from the germline V gene (reference sequence). In nucleotides, the CDR3 is TGTGCCAGCAGCTTCGTACAGGGAGGCCAAGAGACCCAGTACTTC. It is translated as CASSFVQGGQETQYF.

The chain couples TRBV6-5 to TRBJ2-7; TRBD1 matches 7 bases. The V gene end was trimmed by 5 bases and the J gene end by 2 bases; junction bases not matched to a gene: 6. CDR1 and CDR2 (germline): MNHEY, SVGAGI. This CDR3 comprises 14 residues. This CDR3 reads CASSPAQGTYEQYF. In DNA, the CDR3 is TGTGCCAGCAGTCCGGCACAGGGGACCTACGAGCAGTACTTC.